These 20 T cell receptor beta chains share one sample of origin, sequenced in a study of blood T cell repertoires in COVID-19. Sequenced by immunoSEQ multiplex PCR; TCRdb stores in-frame clones only, minus some. The sample yields 75,000 to 95,000 clones, approximately 78% seen once. Sequencing was performed on peripheral blood. Source of these receptors: a human donor in a cohort sampled during active COVID-19.

The CDR3 nucleotides are TGCGCCAGCAGCTTGGCCGGGACTAGCGGGGGAGGGGAGCAGTACTTC. This codes for CASSLAGTSGGGEQYF. The chain couples TRBV5-1 to TRBJ2-7, with 14 bases matching TRBD2. After removal of 0 bases from V and 7 bases from J, the junction contained 6 bases not matched to a gene. There are 16 residues in the CDR3. Germline lookup yields CDR1 SGHRS and CDR2 YFSETQ.

V usage is TRBV5-1 and J usage is TRBJ2-3, with TRBD2 identical over 9 bases. Trimming cost V 0 bases and J 9 bases; bases outside gene matches: 5. The CDR3 is 14 residues long. Germline V gene data show CDR1 as SGHRS and CDR2 as YFSETQ. The CDR3 bases are TGCGCCAGCAGCTTGGTAGCGGGGGCCACGACGCAGTATTTT. Its translation: CASSLVAGATTQYF.

The chain couples TRBV12-3 or TRBV12-4 to TRBJ2-1; D is possibly TRBD1 (5 bases). The CDR3 contains 13 residues. The ends were cut back, 3 bases at V and 2 bases at J, with 5 bases in the middle. CDR3 sequence (DNA): TGTGCCAGCAGTTTGGGGCCCTACAATGAGCAGTTCTTC. Translation gives CASSLGPYNEQFF.

This chain joins TRBV19 and TRBJ1-6; D is ambiguous. The germline V gene encodes CDR1 LNHDA and CDR2 SQIVND (reference sequence). The CDR3 length is 13 residues. V was clipped by 6 bases and J by 13 bases, with 16 bases between them. This chain's CDR3 is CASSAEPQLPLHF. The CDR3 bases are TGTGCCAGTAGCGCGGAACCCCAGCTCCCCCTCCACTTT.

The chain couples TRBV19 to TRBJ2-2; tentative D call: TRBD2 (5 bases). The germline V gene has CDR1 LNHDA and CDR2 SQIVND (reference sequence). Trimming left V 7 bases short and J 5 bases short, with 11 bases between. CDR3 length equals 13 residues. Here the CDR3 DNA reads TGTGCCAGTACCGCTCGGGGTACCGGGGAGCTGTTTTTT. It yields the protein CASTARGTGELFF.

The rearrangement links TRBV21-1 to TRBJ2-7; TRBD2 is the table's D call, not checked against the DNA. TRBV21-1 is a known pseudogene. The CDR3 totals 14 residues. The CDR3 loop is CASSMGRKRGSPGV. The CDR3, as DNA: TGTGCCAGCAGCATGGGTAGAAAGCGGGGGTCACCGGGGGTC.

The chain combines TRBV7-9 with TRBJ1-1; D remains ambiguous. The CDR3 has 15 residues. Trimming left V 2 bases short and J 1 base short, with 11 bases between. Germline V gene lookup returns CDR1 SEHNR and CDR2 FQNEAQ (reference sequence). In nucleotides, the CDR3 is TGTGCCAGCAGCTTACAAGAGGTGCGGAACACTGAAGCTTTCTTT. Residues: CASSLQEVRNTEAFF.

The chain uses TRBV6-1 and TRBJ2-3; a possible D gene is TRBD2 (6 bases). The germline CDR1 and CDR2 sequences are MNHNS and SASEGT. V was pared by 2 bases and J by 6 bases, with 9 bases between. CDR3 size: 13 residues. DNA of the CDR3: TGTGCCAGCAGTGAACTAGCGTGGGATACGCAGTATTTT. Protein: CASSELAWDTQYF.

Comment on this clone: The sample contains more than one DNA sequence encoding this CDR3. The CDR3 region is CASSLGGLGNQPQHF. CDR3 in DNA: TGTGCCAGCAGCTTGGGGGGGCTTGGCAATCAGCCCCAGCATTTT. V and J are TRBV5-8 and TRBJ1-5; D perhaps matches TRBD1 (6 bases). The CDR3 sequence is 15 residues long. Germline CDR1 reads SGHTS; CDR2 reads YDEGEE. Trimming removed 0 bases at V and 2 bases at J, with 9 bases between.

V and J are TRBV18 and TRBJ1-5; the match to TRBD1 covers 9 bases. CDR1 and CDR2 from the germline V gene are KGHSH and LQKENI. V shed 5 bases, J shed 7 bases, and the junction held 9 bases outside the gene matches. The CDR3 consists of 15 residues. In DNA, the CDR3 is TGTGCCAGCTCATCCGGGACAGGGAGAGGCCAGCCCCAGCATTTT. This translates into CASSSGTGRGQPQHF.

The CDR3 nucleotides are TGTGCCAGCAGCCCGGACAGGGGGCAAGGTACGCAGTATTTT. It specifies CASSPDRGQGTQYF. The rearrangement links TRBV6-5 to TRBJ2-3, with 11 nucleotides matching TRBD1. The CDR3 has 14 residues. V lost 6 bases to trimming and J lost 8 bases; unmatched junction nucleotides: 7. Germline V lookup: CDR1 MNHEY, CDR2 SVGAGI.

This rearrangement joins TRBV19 to TRBJ2-1; TRBD1 matches 8 bases. V shed 3 bases and J 4 bases; nucleotides not matched to a gene: 5. The germline V gene has CDR1 LNHDA and CDR2 SQIVND (reference sequence). The CDR3 is 15 residues long. CDR3 sequence (DNA): TGTGCCAGTAGTATGGGGCAGGGGGCTTACAATGAGCAGTTCTTC. Amino acid sequence: CASSMGQGAYNEQFF.

The chain uses TRBV18 and TRBJ2-5; 9 positions match TRBD2. The J segment lost 5 bases and the V segment lost 2 bases, leaving 9 bases of the junction unmatched. CDR1 is KGHSH, CDR2 LQKENI, per germline. The CDR3 totals 16 residues. CDR3 sequence (DNA): TGTGCCAGCTCACCAGGATCCGCGGGGGGGCCCGAGACCCAGTACTTC. This sequence encodes CASSPGSAGGPETQYF.

The J gene is TRBJ1-3, the V gene TRBV28; 8 bases match TRBD1. This CDR3 is 15 amino acids long. Germline values: CDR1 MDHEN, CDR2 SYDVKM. J lost 4 bases, V lost 2 bases, and 4 bases had no gene match. The DNA of the CDR3 is TGTGCCAGCAGTTTAGGGGGGACAGGAGGAAACACCATATATTTT. As protein: CASSLGGTGGNTIYF.

This clone was found a few times. The chain recombines TRBV19 with TRBJ1-4; D uncertain. Trimming cost V 6 bases and J 7 bases, with 15 bases left between them. Germline lookup yields CDR1 LNHDA and CDR2 SQIVND (reference sequence). CDR3 length: 14 amino acids. This chain's CDR3 is CASRITRGREKLFF. The CDR3 DNA reads as TGTGCCAGTAGGATTACGCGAGGTCGTGAAAAACTGTTTTTT.

The V and J genes are TRBV5-1 and TRBJ2-2; possible D gene TRBD1, 5 bases. From germline, CDR1 is SGHRS and CDR2 YFSETQ. V lost 0 bases and J lost 5, with 11 bases in between. CDR3 length: 15 amino acids. The CDR3 bases are TGCGCCAGCAGCTTGGTAGGGGCGAGTACCGGGGAGCTGTTTTTT. It encodes CASSLVGASTGELFF.

The gene calls are TRBV16 and TRBJ1-6, with 7 nucleotides matching TRBD1. There are 17 residues in the CDR3. CDR1 KGHSY and CDR2 FQNENV come from the germline V gene. J gave up 7 bases and V 3 bases, and 12 bases lay outside the gene matches. CDR3 protein: CASSHGAGGKLNSPLHF. Here the CDR3 DNA reads TGTGCCAGCAGCCATGGTGCAGGGGGGAAATTGAATTCACCCCTCCACTTT.

This chain uses TRBV12-3 or TRBV12-4 with TRBJ2-5; unclear D gene. Between the trimmed V and J ends, which lost 8 bases and 7 bases, there was a span of 8 bases. The CDR3 is 10 residues long. The CDR3: CASSGSTQYF. The CDR3 region has the DNA TGTGCCAGCTCCGGGTCGACCCAGTACTTC.

The genes are TRBV7-7 and TRBJ2-3; 11 bases are shared with TRBD1. V lost 5 bases, J lost 4 bases, and 8 bases stayed unmatched. This CDR3 has 16 residues. Per the germline V gene, CDR1 is SSHAT and CDR2 is FNYEAQ (reference sequence). In DNA, the CDR3 is TGTGCCAGCAGCCAGGGCGGGACAGGGGGTTCAGATACGCAGTATTTT. Translated: CASSQGGTGGSDTQYF.

The V and J genes are TRBV24-1 and TRBJ1-4, with D possibly TRBD1 on 5 matching bases. V was cut by 5 bases and J by 5 bases, with 17 bases left in between. The germline V gene encodes CDR1 KGHDR and CDR2 SFDVKD. The CDR3 covers 16 residues. The CDR3 bases are TGTGCCACCAGTGCCCCTACGGGGGGTGAGAATGAAAAACTGTTTTTT. Translation gives CATSAPTGGENEKLFF.